This TCR beta chain was retrieved from a study of T-cell memory formation after mild COVID-19. The table lists this clonotype with many counts. The target antigen is unknown. 5'RACE primed at constant segments yielded TCR alpha and TCR beta cDNA libraries bearing sample barcodes and UMIs. MiXCR, run by TCRdb on the 5' RACE reads, gives a single entry per CDR3 protein. The repertoire consists of about 190,000 distinct CDR3 sequences, with roughly 18% occurring once and the leading ten covering roughly 2.6%. Trimming cost V 6 bases and J 6 bases; bases outside gene matches: 3. This CDR3 has 13 residues. The germline gives CDR1 SQVTM, CDR2 ANQGSEA. Study results and limitations: Certain responding clones were present in pre-infection memory, suggesting participation of cross-reactive memory.

V gene TRBV29-1 combines with J gene TRBJ2-2; TRBD2 matches 11 bases. Sequences were obtained from PBMCs or a T cell subset sorted from them (not recorded which). The sequence was obtained from an adult woman who had mild COVID-19 (a few samples of this study predate the infection). Cell type and time point are not known. CDR3 nucleotide sequence: TGCAGCGTCACTAGCGGGAGTTCCGGGGAGCTGTTTTTT. It is translated as CSVTSGSSGELFF.